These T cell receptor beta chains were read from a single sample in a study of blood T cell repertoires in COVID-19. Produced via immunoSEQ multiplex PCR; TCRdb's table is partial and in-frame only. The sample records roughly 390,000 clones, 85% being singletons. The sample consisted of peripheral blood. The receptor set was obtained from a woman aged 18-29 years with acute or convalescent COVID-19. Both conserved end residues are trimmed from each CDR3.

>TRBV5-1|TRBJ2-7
ASSSGRTSGDYEQY
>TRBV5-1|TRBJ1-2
ASSPLGGQGGYT
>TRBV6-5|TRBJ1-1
ASRRQTKTTEAF
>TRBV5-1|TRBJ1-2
ASSMEGASQGYT
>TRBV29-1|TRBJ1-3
SVAMTGTGDGNTIY
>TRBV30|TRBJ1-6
AWTLGDGSPLH
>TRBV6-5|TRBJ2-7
ASSYTRSSYEQY
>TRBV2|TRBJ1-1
ASSTGQGALNTEAF
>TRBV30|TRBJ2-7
AWSPQFREQY
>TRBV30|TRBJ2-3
AWSVGARTDTQY
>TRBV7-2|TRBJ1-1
ASSSDPTGAYTEAF
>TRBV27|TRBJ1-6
ASSLSGASGSPLH
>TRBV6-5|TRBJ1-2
ASSSPGQGADYGYT
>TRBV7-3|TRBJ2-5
ASSRNREETQY
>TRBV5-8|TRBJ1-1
ASSFDRGNTEAF
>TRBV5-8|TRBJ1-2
AKRDRENYGYT
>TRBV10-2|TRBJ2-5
ASSEHPRDRGFGPQETQY
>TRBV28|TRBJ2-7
ASSTPSGQLYEQY
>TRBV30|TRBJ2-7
AWSLAYDEQY
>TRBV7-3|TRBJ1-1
ASSLTGGATEAF
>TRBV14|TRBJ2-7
ASSRLAGGSYEQY
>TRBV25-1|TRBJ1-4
ASSESGTGRNEKLF
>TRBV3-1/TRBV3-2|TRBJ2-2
ASSQYSGQNTGELF
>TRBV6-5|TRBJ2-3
ATRDLAGASDTQY
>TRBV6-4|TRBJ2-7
ASSDGGQRCYEQY
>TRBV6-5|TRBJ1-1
ASRAGAEAF
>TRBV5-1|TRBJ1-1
ASSLEGLMNTEAF
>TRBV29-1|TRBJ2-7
SVLAGSSYEQY
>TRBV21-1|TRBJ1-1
ASSNPAQQGAPGDTEAF
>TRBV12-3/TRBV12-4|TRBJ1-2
ASTVELFGYT
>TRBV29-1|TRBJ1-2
SVPGQASGYT
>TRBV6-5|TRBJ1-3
ASRQGQLDTIY
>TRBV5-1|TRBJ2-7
ASSPAGQAAYEQY
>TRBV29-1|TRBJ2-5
SVGAGPTEETQY
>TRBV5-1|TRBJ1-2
ASSPDRVVNGYT
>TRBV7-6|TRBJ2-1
ASSRPYNPGNEQF
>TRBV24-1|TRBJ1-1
ATSGLTAEGDTEAF
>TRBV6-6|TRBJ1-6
ASSRGTQSPLH
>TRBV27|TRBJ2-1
ASSQQGANNEQF
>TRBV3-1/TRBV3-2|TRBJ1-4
ASSRGGLYNEKLF